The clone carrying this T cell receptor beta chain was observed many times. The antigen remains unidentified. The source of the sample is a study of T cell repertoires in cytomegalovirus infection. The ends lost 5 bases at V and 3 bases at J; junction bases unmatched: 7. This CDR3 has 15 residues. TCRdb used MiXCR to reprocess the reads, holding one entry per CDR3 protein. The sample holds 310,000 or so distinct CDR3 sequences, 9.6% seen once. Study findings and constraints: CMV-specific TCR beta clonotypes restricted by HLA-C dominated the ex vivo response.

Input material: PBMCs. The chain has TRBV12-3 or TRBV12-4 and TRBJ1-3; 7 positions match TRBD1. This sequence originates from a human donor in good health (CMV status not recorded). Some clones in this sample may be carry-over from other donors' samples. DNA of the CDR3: TGTGCCAGCAGTACCGGGACAGAGCTTGGAAACACCATATATTTT. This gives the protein CASSTGTELGNTIYF.